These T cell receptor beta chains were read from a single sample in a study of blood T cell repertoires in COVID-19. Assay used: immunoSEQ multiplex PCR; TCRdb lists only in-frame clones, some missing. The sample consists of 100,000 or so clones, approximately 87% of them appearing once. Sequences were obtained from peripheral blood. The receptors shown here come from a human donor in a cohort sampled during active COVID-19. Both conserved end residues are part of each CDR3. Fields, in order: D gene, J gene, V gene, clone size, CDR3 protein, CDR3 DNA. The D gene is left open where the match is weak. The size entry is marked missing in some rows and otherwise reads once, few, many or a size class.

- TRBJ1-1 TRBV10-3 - CAISESRGGLNTEAFF TGTGCCATCAGTGAGTCGAGGGGGGGCCTGAACACTGAAGCTTTCTTT
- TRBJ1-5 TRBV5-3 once CARRTKARHRSNQPQHF TGTGCCAGAAGGACGAAGGCGAGGCATCGAAGCAATCAGCCCCAGCATTTT
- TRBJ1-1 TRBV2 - CASSPGTFNTEAFF TGTGCCAGCAGTCCCGGGACATTTAACACTGAAGCTTTCTTT
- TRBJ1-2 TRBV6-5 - CASSQESPYGYTF TGTGCCAGCAGCCAAGAGAGCCCCTATGGCTACACCTTC
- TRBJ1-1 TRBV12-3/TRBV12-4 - CASTTLVTEAFF TGTGCCAGCACCACTTTAGTCACTGAAGCTTTCTTT
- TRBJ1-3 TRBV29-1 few CSVDPSGAGNTIYF TGCAGCGTTGATCCGTCGGGGGCTGGAAACACCATATATTTT
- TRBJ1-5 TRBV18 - CASSKDTNNQPQHF TGTGCCAGCTCAAAAGACACGAACAATCAGCCCCAGCATTTT
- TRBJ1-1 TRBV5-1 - CASSNRAVTEAFF TGCGCCAGCAGCAACAGGGCTGTCACTGAAGCTTTCTTT
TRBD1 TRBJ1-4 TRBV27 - CASSPRPQGNEKLFF TGTGCCAGCAGTCCGCGCCCACAGGGGAATGAAAAACTGTTTTTT
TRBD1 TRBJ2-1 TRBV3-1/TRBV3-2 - CASSLRDRVYNEQFF TGTGCCAGCAGCCTCCGGGACAGGGTCTACAATGAGCAGTTCTTC
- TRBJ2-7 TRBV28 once CASSLFVGQAYEQYF TGTGCCAGCAGTTTATTCGTAGGACAAGCCTACGAGCAGTACTTC